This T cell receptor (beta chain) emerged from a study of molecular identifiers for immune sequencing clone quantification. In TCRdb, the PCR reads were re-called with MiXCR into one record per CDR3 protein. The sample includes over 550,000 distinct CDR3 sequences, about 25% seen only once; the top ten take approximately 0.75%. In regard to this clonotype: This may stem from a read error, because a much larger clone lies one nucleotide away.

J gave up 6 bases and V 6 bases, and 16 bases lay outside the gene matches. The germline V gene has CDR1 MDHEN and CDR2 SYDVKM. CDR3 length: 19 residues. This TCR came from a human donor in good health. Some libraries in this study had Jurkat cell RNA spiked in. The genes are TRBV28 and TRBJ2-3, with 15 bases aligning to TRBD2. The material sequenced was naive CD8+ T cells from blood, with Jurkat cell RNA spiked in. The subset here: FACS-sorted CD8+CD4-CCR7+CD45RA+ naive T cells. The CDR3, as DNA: TGTGCCAGCAGCGGGGGACTAGCGGGAGGAGACTTTCCAGGGGATACGCAGTATTTT. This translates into CASSGGLAGGDFPGDTQYF.